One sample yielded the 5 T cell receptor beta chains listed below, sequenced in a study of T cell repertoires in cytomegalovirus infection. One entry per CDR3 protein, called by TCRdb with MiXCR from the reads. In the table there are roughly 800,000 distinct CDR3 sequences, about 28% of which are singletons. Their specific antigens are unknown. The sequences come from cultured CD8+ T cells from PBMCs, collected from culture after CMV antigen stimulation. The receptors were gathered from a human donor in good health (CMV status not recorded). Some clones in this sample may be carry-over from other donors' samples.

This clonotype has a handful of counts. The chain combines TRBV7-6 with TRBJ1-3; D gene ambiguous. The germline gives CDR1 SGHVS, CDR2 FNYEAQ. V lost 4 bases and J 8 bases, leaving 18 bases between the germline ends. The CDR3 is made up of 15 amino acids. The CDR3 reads CASSSGLTALDTIYF. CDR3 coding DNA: TGTGCCAGCAGCTCTGGCCTCACGGCTTTGGACACCATATATTTT.

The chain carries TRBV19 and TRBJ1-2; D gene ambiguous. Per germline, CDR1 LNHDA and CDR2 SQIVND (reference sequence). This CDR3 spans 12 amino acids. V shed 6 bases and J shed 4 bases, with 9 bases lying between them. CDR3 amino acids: CASREEIYGYTF. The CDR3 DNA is TGTGCCAGTAGGGAGGAGATCTATGGCTACACCTTC.

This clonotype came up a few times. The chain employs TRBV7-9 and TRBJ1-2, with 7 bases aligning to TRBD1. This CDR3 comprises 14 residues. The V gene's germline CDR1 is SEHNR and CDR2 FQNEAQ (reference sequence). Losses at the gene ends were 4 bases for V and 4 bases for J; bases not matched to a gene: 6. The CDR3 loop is CASSSSGTVYGYTF. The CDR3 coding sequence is TGTGCCAGCAGCTCCTCCGGGACAGTCTATGGCTACACCTTC.

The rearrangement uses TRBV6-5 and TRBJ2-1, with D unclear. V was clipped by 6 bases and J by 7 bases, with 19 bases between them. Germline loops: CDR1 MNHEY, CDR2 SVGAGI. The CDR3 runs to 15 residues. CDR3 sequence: CASSNPSGSRNEQFF. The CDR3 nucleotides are TGTGCCAGCAGCAACCCATCAGGCAGCAGGAATGAGCAGTTCTTC.

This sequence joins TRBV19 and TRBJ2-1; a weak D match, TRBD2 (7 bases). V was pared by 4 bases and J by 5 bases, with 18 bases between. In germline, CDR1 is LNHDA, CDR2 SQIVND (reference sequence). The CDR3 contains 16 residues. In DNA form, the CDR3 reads TGTGCCAGTAGTACCCCCACAACGGGGGGCCACAATGAGCAGTTCTTC. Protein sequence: CASSTPTTGGHNEQFF.